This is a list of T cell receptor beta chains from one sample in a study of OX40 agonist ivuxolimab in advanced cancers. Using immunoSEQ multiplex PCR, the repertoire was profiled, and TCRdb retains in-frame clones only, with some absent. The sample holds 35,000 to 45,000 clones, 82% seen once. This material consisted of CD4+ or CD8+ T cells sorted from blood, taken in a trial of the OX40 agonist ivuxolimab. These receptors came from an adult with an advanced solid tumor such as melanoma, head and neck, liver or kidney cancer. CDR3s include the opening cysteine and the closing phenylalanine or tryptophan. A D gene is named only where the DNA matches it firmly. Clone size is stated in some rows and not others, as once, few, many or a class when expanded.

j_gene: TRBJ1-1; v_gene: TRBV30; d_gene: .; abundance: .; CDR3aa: CAWSRNTEAFF; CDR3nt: TGTGCCTGGAGTAGGAACACTGAAGCTTTCTTT
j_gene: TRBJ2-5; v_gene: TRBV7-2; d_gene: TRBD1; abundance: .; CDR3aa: CASSLVRGGGETQYF; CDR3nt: TGTGCCAGCAGCTTAGTTAGAGGGGGCGGAGAGACCCAGTACTTC
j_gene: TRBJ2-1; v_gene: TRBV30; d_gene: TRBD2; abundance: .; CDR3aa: CAWSGLAGVTEQFF; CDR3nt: TGTGCCTGGTCGGGACTAGCGGGAGTAACTGAGCAGTTCTTC
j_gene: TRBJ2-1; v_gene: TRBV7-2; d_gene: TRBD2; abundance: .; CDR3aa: CASSSLAGELGEQFF; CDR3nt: TGTGCCAGCAGCTCGCTAGCGGGGGAATTGGGTGAGCAGTTCTTC
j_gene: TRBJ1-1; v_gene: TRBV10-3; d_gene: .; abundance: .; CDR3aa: CAISGDHMNTEAFF; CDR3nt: TGTGCCATCAGTGGGGACCACATGAACACTGAAGCTTTCTTT
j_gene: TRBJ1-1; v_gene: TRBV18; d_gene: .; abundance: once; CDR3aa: CASSPTGNTEAFF; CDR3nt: TGTGCCAGCTCGCCAACAGGGAACACTGAAGCTTTCTTT
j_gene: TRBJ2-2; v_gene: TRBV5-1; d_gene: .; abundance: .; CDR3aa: CASSLEGSLNTGELFF; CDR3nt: TGCGCCAGCAGCTTGGAAGGCAGCCTGAACACCGGGGAGCTGTTTTTT
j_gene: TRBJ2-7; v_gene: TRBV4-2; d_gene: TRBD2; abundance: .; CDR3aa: CASSQGRAGSSGGYEQYF; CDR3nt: TGTGCCAGCAGCCAAGGTCGGGCGGGTTCGAGCGGGGGGTACGAGCAGTACTTC
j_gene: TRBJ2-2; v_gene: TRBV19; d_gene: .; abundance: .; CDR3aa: CASSPPPGTGELFF; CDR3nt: TGTGCCAGTAGTCCCCCCCCGGGCACCGGGGAGCTGTTTTTT
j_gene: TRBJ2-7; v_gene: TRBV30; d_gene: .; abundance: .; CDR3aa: CAWSRLQGSYEQYF; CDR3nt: TGTGCCTGGAGCCGATTACAGGGATCCTACGAGCAGTACTTC
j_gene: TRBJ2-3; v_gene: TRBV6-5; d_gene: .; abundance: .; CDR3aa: CASSYSSTGVPDTQYF; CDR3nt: TGTGCCAGCAGTTACTCTTCGACGGGAGTCCCAGATACGCAGTATTTT
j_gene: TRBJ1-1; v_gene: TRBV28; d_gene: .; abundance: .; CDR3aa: CASSLSGAEAFF; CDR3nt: TGTGCCAGCAGTTTATCTGGGGCTGAAGCTTTCTTT
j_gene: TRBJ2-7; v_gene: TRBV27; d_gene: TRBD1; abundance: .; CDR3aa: CASSSGTGAVYEQYF; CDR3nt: TGTGCCAGCAGTTCCGGGACAGGGGCCGTCTACGAGCAGTACTTC
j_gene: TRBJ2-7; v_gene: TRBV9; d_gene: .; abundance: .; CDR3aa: CASSVGPEVVYEQYF; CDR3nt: TGTGCCAGCAGCGTAGGGCCGGAGGTGGTCTACGAGCAGTACTTC
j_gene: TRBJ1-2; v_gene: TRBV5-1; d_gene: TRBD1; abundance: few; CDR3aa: CASRETGVTYGYTF; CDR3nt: TGCGCCAGCAGGGAGACAGGGGTCACCTATGGCTACACCTTC
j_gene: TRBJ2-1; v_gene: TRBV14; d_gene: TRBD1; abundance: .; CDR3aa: CASSQVGTGNEQFF; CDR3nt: TGTGCCAGCAGCCAAGTTGGGACAGGCAATGAGCAGTTCTTC
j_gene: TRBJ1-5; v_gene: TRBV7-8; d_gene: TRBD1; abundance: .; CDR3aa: CASSLAPGQGNQPQHF; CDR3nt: TGTGCCAGCAGCTTAGCGCCGGGACAGGGGAATCAGCCCCAGCATTTT
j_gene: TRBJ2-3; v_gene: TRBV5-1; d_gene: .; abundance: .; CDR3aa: CAGRQQDTDTQYF; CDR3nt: TGCGCTGGCAGGCAGCAAGACACAGATACGCAGTATTTT
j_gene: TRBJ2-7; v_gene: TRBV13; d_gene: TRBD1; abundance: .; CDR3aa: CASTNRDRGSYEQYF; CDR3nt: TGTGCCAGCACGAACCGGGACAGGGGTTCCTACGAGCAGTACTTC
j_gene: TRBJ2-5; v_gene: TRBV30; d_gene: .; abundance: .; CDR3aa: CAWSVLGEETQYF; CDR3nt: TGTGCCTGGAGTGTACTAGGGGAAGAGACCCAGTACTTC
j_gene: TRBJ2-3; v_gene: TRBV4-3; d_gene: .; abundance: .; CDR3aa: CASRAGGSTTDTQYF; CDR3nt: TGCGCCAGCCGAGCAGGGGGGAGTACGACAGATACGCAGTATTTT
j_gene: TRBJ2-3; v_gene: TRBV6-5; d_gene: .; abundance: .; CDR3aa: CASSYGGDGNTQYF; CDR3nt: TGTGCCAGCAGTTACGGAGGGGACGGTAATACGCAGTATTTT
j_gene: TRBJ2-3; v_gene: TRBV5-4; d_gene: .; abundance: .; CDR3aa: CASSLAGQGEDTQYF; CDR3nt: TGTGCCAGCAGCTTGGCCGGCCAGGGAGAAGATACGCAGTATTTT
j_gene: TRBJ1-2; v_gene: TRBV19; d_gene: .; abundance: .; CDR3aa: CASSSRAQVNNYGYTF; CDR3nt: TGTGCCAGTAGTTCGAGGGCCCAAGTGAATAACTATGGCTACACCTTC
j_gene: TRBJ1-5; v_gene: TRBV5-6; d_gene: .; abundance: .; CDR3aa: CASSLTGFDQPQHF; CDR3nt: TGTGCCAGCAGCTTGACAGGATTCGATCAGCCCCAGCATTTT
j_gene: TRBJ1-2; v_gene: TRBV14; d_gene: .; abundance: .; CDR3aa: CASSQDRVGYTF; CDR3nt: TGTGCCAGCAGCCAAGACAGGGTCGGCTACACCTTC
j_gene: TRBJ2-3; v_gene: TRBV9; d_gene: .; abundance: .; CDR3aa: CASSVVAGPWADTQYF; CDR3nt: TGTGCCAGCAGCGTAGTGGCGGGCCCCTGGGCAGATACGCAGTATTTT
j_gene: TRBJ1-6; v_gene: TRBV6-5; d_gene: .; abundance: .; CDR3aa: CASSYGNRQSSPLHF; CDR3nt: TGTGCCAGCAGTTATGGTAACAGGCAGAGTTCACCCCTCCACTTT
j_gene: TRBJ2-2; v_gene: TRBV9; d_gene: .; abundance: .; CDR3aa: CASSVVRGAENTGELFF; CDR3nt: TGTGCCAGCAGCGTAGTAAGAGGGGCCGAGAACACCGGGGAGCTGTTTTTT
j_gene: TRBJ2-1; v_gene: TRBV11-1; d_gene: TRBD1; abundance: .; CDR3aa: CASSKGADSYNEQFF; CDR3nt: TGTGCCAGCAGCAAGGGGGCGGACTCCTACAATGAGCAGTTCTTC
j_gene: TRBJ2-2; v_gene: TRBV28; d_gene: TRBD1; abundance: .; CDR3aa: CASRPGQGGRTGELFF; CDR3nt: TGTGCCAGCAGGCCGGGACAGGGGGGCCGCACCGGGGAGCTGTTTTTT
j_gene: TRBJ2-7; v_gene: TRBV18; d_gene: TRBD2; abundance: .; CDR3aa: CASSPGNRGGAYEQYF; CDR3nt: TGTGCCAGCTCGCCCGGGAACCGGGGAGGGGCCTACGAGCAGTACTTC
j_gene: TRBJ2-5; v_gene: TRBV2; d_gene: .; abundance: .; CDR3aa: CATSRGVSYQETQYF; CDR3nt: TGTGCCACCTCGAGGGGGGTATCGTACCAAGAGACCCAGTACTTC
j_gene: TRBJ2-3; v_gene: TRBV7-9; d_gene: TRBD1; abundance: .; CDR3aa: CASSFLQIRDRLAKDTQYF; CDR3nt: TGTGCCAGCAGCTTCCTACAAATACGGGACAGGCTTGCTAAAGATACGCAGTATTTT
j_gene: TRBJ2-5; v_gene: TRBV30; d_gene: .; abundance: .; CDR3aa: CAWKGGDQETQYF; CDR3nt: TGTGCCTGGAAGGGTGGCGACCAGGAGACCCAGTACTTC
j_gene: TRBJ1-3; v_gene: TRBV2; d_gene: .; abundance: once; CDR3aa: CASSELGRSSGNTIYF; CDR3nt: TGTGCCAGCAGTGAATTGGGCAGGAGCTCTGGAAACACCATATATTTT
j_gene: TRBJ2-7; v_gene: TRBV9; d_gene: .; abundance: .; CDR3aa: CASSGPGLIGDASEQYF; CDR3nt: TGTGCCAGCAGCGGACCGGGCCTTATTGGGGACGCTTCCGAGCAGTACTTC
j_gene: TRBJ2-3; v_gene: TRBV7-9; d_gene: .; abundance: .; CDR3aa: CASSYVAGAATQYF; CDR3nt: TGTGCCAGCAGCTACGTAGCAGGGGCAGCTACGCAGTATTTT
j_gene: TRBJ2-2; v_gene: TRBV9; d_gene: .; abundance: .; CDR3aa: CASSEFEELFF; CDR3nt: TGTGCCAGCAGTGAGTTTGAGGAGCTGTTTTTT
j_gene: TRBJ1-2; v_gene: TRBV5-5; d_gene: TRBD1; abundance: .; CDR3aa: CASSNLKTGTGQKFDGYTF; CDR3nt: TGTGCCAGCAGTAACCTCAAAACCGGGACAGGGCAGAAGTTTGATGGCTACACCTTC
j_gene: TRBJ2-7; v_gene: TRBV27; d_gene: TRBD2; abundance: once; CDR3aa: CASSPTGLAGASYEQYF; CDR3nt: TGTGCCAGCAGTCCAACGGGACTAGCGGGAGCCTCCTACGAGCAGTACTTC
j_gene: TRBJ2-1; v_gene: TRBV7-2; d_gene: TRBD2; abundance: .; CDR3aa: CASSLTSGSSNEQFF; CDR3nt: TGTGCCAGCAGCTTGACTAGCGGGAGCTCAAATGAGCAGTTCTTC
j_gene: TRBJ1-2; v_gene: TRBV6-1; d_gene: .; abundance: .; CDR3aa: CASSEIGESWYGYTF; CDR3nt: TGTGCCAGCAGTGAAATTGGGGAATCGTGGTATGGCTACACCTTC
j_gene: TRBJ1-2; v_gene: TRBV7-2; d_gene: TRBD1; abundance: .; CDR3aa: CASSRQGANGYTF; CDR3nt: TGTGCCAGCAGCAGACAGGGGGCCAATGGCTACACCTTC
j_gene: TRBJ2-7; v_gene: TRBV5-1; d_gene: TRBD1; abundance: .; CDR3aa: CASSWDRGLDEQYF; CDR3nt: TGCGCCAGCAGCTGGGACAGGGGGCTTGACGAGCAGTACTTC
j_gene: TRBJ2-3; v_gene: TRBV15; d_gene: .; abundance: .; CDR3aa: CATSREPYGTDTQYF; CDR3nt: TGTGCCACCAGCAGGGAGCCTTACGGGACAGATACGCAGTATTTT